One T cell receptor beta chain is described in this entry. No antigen is known for it. At one end the junction does not follow the germline gene, possibly because of a read error. The data stem from a study of T-cell memory formation after mild COVID-19. Across the study: Largely donor-specific TCR clusters were found. General study results and limits: The appearance of some responding clones in pre-infection memory suggested that cross-reactive memory joined. SARS-CoV-2 specificity was not confirmed for second-wave clones peaking on day 37.

Via MiXCR, TCRdb re-called the 5' RACE reads, giving one row per CDR3 protein. The repertoire holds about 450,000 distinct CDR3 sequences, with 23% as singletons. The CDR3 totals 14 residues. Germline CDR1 is SGHTA and CDR2 is FQGNSA. The rearrangement links TRBV7-2 to TRBJ2-5, with 15 positions matching TRBD2. The sequence was collected from an adult woman who had mild COVID-19 (a few samples of this study predate the infection). Cell type and time point are not known. The material sequenced was PBMCs or a T cell subset sorted from them (not recorded which). CDR3 sequence reads: CASSLAAGTSGGLF. The CDR3, as DNA: TGTGCCAGCAGCTTAGCTGCAGGGACTAGCGGGGGGTTATTC.